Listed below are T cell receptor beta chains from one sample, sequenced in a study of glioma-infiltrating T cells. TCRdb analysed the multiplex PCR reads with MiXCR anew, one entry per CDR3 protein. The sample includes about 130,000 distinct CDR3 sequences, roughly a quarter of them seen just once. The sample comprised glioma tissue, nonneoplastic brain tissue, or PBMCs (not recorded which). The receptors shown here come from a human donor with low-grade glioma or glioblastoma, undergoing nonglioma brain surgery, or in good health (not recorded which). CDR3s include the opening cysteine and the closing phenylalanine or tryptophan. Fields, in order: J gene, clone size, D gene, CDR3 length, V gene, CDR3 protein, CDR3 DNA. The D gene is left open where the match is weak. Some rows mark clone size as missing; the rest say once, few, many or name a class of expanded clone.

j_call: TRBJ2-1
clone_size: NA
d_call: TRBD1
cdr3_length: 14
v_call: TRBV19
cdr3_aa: CASSTQDRGNEQFF
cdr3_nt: TGTGCCAGTAGTACCCAGGACAGGGGGAATGAGCAGTTCTTC

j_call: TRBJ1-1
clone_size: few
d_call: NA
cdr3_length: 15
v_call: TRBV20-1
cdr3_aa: CSARDSPGRNTEAFF
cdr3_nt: TGCAGTGCTAGAGATTCCCCGGGGAGGAACACTGAAGCTTTCTTT

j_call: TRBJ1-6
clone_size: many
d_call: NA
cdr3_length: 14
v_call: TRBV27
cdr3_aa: CASSPPSGNSPLHF
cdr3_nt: TGTGCCAGCAGTCCCCCCAGTGGTAATTCACCCCTCCACTTT

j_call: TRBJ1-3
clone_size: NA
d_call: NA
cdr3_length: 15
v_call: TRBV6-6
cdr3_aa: CASSYKRNSGNTIYF
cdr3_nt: TGTGCCAGCAGTTACAAGCGGAATTCTGGAAACACCATATATTTT

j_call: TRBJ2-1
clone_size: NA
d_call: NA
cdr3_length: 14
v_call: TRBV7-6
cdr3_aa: CASSLRAARNEQFF
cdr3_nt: TGTGCCAGCAGCTTACGGGCCGCACGGAATGAGCAGTTCTTC

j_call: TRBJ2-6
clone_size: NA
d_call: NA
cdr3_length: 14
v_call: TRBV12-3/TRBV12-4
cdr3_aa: CASIDPFGANVLTF
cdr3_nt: TGTGCCAGCATAGACCCCTTTGGGGCCAACGTCCTGACTTTC

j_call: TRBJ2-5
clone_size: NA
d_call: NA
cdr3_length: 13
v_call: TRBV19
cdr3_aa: CASSIGQQETQYF
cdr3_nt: TGTGCCAGTAGTATAGGACAGCAAGAGACCCAGTACTTC

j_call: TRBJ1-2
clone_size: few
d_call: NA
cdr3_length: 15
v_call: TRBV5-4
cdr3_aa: CASSLVSQTDYGYTF
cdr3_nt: TGTGCCAGCAGCTTGGTTAGCCAGACGGACTATGGCTACACCTTC

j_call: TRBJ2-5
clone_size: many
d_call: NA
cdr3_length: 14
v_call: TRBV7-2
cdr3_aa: CASSLAPGSQTQYF
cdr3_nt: TGTGCCAGCAGCTTAGCGCCAGGGAGTCAGACCCAGTACTTC

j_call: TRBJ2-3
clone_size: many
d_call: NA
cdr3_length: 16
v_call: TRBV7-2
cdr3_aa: CASSLFGPVSTDTQYF
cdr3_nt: TGTGCCAGCAGCTTATTCGGCCCGGTGAGCACAGATACGCAGTATTTT

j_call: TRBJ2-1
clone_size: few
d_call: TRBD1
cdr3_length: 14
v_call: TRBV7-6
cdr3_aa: CASSLETGGFEQFF
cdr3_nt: TGTGCCAGCAGCTTAGAGACAGGGGGGTTTGAGCAGTTCTTC

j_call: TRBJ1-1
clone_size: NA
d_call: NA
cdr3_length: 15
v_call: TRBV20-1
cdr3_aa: CSARMQAWENTEAFF
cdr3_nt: TGCAGTGCTAGAATGCAGGCATGGGAGAACACTGAAGCTTTCTTT

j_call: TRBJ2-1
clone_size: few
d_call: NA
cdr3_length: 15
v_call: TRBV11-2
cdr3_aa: CASSLTGPQDNEQFF
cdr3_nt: TGTGCCAGCAGCCTAACAGGGCCACAGGACAATGAGCAGTTCTTC

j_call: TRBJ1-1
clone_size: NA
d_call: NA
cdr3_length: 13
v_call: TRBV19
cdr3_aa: CASSPGKGTEAFF
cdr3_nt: TGTGCCAGTAGCCCAGGGAAGGGCACTGAAGCTTTCTTT

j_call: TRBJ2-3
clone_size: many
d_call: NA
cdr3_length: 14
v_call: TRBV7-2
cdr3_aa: CASSTWDSRVTQYF
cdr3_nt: TGTGCCAGCAGCACGTGGGACTCTCGAGTTACGCAGTATTTT

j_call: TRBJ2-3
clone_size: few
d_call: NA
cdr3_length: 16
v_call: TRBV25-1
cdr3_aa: CASSEPLGGGTDTQYF
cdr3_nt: TGTGCCAGCAGTGAACCCCTAGGTGGAGGCACAGATACGCAGTATTTT

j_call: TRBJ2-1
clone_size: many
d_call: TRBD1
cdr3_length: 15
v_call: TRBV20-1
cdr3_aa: CSALGRQGSYNEQFF
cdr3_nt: TGCAGTGCCCTGGGACGACAGGGTTCCTACAATGAGCAGTTCTTC

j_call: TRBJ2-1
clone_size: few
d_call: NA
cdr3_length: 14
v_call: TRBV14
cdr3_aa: CASSPAGTNNEQFF
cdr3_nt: TGTGCCAGCAGCCCAGCAGGGACCAACAATGAGCAGTTCTTC

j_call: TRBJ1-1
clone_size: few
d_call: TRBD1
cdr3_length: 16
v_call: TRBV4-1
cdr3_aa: CASSQPTGERSTEAFF
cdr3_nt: TGCGCCAGCAGCCAACCTACAGGGGAGAGGAGCACTGAAGCTTTCTTT

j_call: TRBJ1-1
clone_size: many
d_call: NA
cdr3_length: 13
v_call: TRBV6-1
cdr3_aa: CASGRSGHTEAFF
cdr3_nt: TGTGCCAGCGGCAGGTCAGGCCACACTGAAGCTTTCTTT

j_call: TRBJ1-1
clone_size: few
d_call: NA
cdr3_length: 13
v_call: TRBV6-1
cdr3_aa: CASTLLGDAEAFF
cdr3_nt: TGTGCCAGCACCTTACTGGGGGATGCTGAAGCTTTCTTT

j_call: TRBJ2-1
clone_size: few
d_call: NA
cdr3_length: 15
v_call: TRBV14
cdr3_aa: CASSPLAGSRNEQFF
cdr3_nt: TGTGCCAGCAGCCCCTTGGCGGGGTCCCGCAATGAGCAGTTCTTC

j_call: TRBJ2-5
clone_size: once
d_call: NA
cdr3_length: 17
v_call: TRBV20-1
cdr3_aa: CSARDVLRGRGQETQYF
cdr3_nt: TGCAGTGCTAGAGATGTACTTAGGGGTAGGGGCCAAGAGACCCAGTACTTC

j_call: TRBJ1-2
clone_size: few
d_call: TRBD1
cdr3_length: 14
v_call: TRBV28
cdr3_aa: CASSSGQGDYGYTF
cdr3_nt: TGTGCCAGCAGTTCGGGACAGGGCGACTATGGCTACACCTTC

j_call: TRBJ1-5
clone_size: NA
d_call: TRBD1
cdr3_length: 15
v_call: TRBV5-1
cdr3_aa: CAGSYGTGGNQPQHF
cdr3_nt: TGCGCCGGCAGCTACGGGACAGGGGGCAATCAGCCCCAGCATTTT

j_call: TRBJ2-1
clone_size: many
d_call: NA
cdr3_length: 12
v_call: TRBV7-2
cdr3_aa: CASSFSYNEQFF
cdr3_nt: TGTGCCAGCAGCTTCTCCTACAATGAGCAGTTCTTC